These 26 T cell receptor beta chains came from one sample sequenced in a study of T cell repertoires in cytomegalovirus infection. TCRdb fed the reads into MiXCR, producing one record per CDR3 protein. The data show 700,000 to 950,000 distinct CDR3 sequences, over 25% seen once. No cognate antigen is known for these TCRs. Here the sequenced sample was cultured CD8+ T cells from PBMCs, taken from culture after CMV antigen stimulation. The receptors originated from a human donor in good health (CMV status not recorded). Some clones in this sample may be carry-over from other donors' samples.

Only a few counts were recorded for this clonotype. This chain links TRBV10-3 with TRBJ2-1; maybe TRBD2 (6 bases). Trimming removed 0 bases from V and 13 bases from J, with 10 bases in between. The germline gives CDR1 ENHRY, CDR2 SYGVKD. The CDR3 has 12 residues. CDR3 in amino acids: CAISESPGDQFF. CDR3 in DNA: TGTGCCATCAGTGAGTCTCCGGGGGACCAGTTCTTC.

This clonotype has ten or more counts. The chain is built from TRBV7-2 and TRBJ1-2, with 8 bases that match TRBD1. Germline V gives CDR1 SGHTA, CDR2 FQGNSA. The CDR3 sequence is 12 residues long. In nucleotides, the CDR3 is TGTGCGACCCAGGGGGCAAACTATGGCTACACCTTC. It codes for CATQGANYGYTF.

This chain links TRBV9 with TRBJ2-3; 13 nucleotides match TRBD2. The CDR3 spans 19 residues. V dropped 0 bases and J dropped 1; count of bases not matched to a gene: 8. Per germline, CDR1 SGDLS and CDR2 YYNGEE. CDR3 residues: CASSVVPTSGGSRTDTQYF. The CDR3 DNA reads TGTGCCAGCAGCGTAGTCCCGACTAGCGGGGGGTCCCGCACAGATACGCAGTATTTT.

This chain connects TRBV7-6 to TRBJ2-7, with 9 bases aligning to TRBD2. V gave up 1 base and J gave up 3 bases; unmatched junction bases: 4. The CDR3 is 15 residues long. Germline lookup yields CDR1 SGHVS and CDR2 FNYEAQ. In DNA form, the CDR3 reads TGTGCCAGCAGCTTAGAAGCGGGGGGTAACTACGAGCAGTACGTC. Translated: CASSLEAGGNYEQYV.

This rearrangement joins TRBV5-1 to TRBJ2-7; 8 nucleotides line up with TRBD1. Trimming cost V 5 bases and J 3 bases; bases outside gene matches: 7. The CDR3 has 14 amino acids. Germline CDR1 reads SGHRS; CDR2 reads YFSETQ. The CDR3 sequence is CASRETGAYYEQYF. The CDR3 nucleotides read TGCGCCAGCAGGGAGACAGGGGCATACTACGAGCAGTACTTC.

A note on this clonotype: A much larger clone lies a single base off, so this may be a read error. The rearrangement links TRBV7-4 to TRBJ2-2, with 11 nucleotides matching TRBD1. CDR3 length equals 16 residues. Germline assignment: CDR1 SGHVT and CDR2 SQSDAQ. DNA of the CDR3: TGTGCCAGCAGCCCCCGGACAGGGGGCGCGACCGGGGAGGTGTTTTTT. Protein sequence: CASSPRTGGATGEVFF.

This chain uses TRBV5-4 with TRBJ1-1; D may be TRBD1 (5 bases). V was shortened by 1 base and J by 6 bases, with 10 bases between the two germline ends. Germline CDR1 reads SGHNT; CDR2 reads YYREEE (reference sequence). The CDR3 spans 13 residues. The CDR3 here is CASSLPGIAEAFF. The DNA for the CDR3 is TGTGCCAGCAGCTTGCCAGGGATAGCTGAAGCTTTCTTT.

This chain links TRBV12-3 or TRBV12-4 with TRBJ1-5; D not resolved. The CDR3 has 15 residues. V was cut by 4 bases and J by 3 bases, with 13 bases left in between. The CDR3 loop is CASSSSFGDNQPQHF. CDR3 bases: TGTGCCAGCAGTTCCTCTTTTGGGGACAATCAGCCCCAGCATTTT.

This chain joins TRBV20-1 and TRBJ1-1; no clear D gene. The V gene's germline CDR1 is DFQATT and CDR2 SNEGSKA (reference sequence). The CDR3 length is 13 residues. The V and J ends lost 0 bases and 1 base respectively, with 6 bases between them. CDR3 sequence: CSARDQRNTEAFF. DNA for the CDR3: TGCAGTGCTAGAGATCAGAGGAACACTGAAGCTTTCTTT.

This clonotype was found a few times. The rearrangement links TRBV14 to TRBJ2-3; perhaps TRBD2 as D (5 bases). CDR1 and CDR2 from the germline V gene are SGHDN and FVKESK. The V gene lost 1 base and the J gene lost 4 bases, with 12 bases spanning the gap. The CDR3 covers 15 residues. Here the CDR3 reads CASSQGERRSDTQYF. CDR3 nucleotide sequence: TGTGCCAGCAGCCAAGGGGAGAGGCGGTCAGATACGCAGTATTTT.

This clonotype was found many times. This chain joins TRBV7-2 and TRBJ1-5; 11 bases match TRBD1. The CDR3 runs 17 residues. J gave up 7 bases and V 2 bases, and 10 bases lay outside the gene matches. Germline V CDR1 and CDR2: SGHTA, FQGNSA. The CDR3 coding sequence is TGTGCCAGCAGCTTAATTCCTACGGACAGGGGGCTACAGCCCCAGCATTTT. Its protein product is CASSLIPTDRGLQPQHF.

This clonotype showed up just a few times. The V call is TRBV20-1, the J call TRBJ1-2, with D unclear. The CDR3 extends over 13 amino acids. Trimming left V 3 bases short and J 4 bases short, with 12 bases between. Germline CDR1 and CDR2: DFQATT and SNEGSKA (reference sequence). CDR3 bases: TGCAGTGCTAGTGGCGGGATCCCCTATGGCTACACCTTC. It yields the protein CSASGGIPYGYTF.

This clonotype was counted a few times. The chain combines TRBV4-1 with TRBJ2-5; D gene uncertain. The germline CDR1 and CDR2 sequences are MGHRA and YSYEKL. V shed 1 base and J shed 0 bases, with 12 bases lying between them. The CDR3 sequence is 16 residues long. CDR3 bases: TGCGCCAGCAGCCAAGTCTATTCGCAGAACCAAGAGACCCAGTACTTC. Its protein product is CASSQVYSQNQETQYF.

The chain uses TRBV6-5 and TRBJ2-7, with D perhaps TRBD1 (6 bases). The V and J ends lost 1 base and 3 bases respectively, with 10 bases between them. The CDR3 runs 14 residues. Germline-derived CDR1 and CDR2 are MNHEY and SVGAGI. CDR3 amino acids: CASSYLGAVYEQYF. CDR3 sequence (DNA): TGTGCCAGCAGTTACTTGGGGGCTGTCTACGAGCAGTACTTC.

This chain uses TRBV6-2 or TRBV6-3 with TRBJ2-3, with D uncertain. The ends were cut back, 2 bases at V and 2 bases at J, with 11 bases in the middle. Germline V lookup: CDR1 MNHEY, CDR2 SVGEGT. This CDR3 region has 15 residues. The DNA of the CDR3 is TGTGCCAGCAGTTACGTGACACCAAACACAGATACGCAGTATTTT. Translating it yields CASSYVTPNTDTQYF.

In DNA form, the CDR3 reads TGTGCCAGCGGGCCTTCCGATACGCAGTATTTT. This gives the protein CASGPSDTQYF. The chain recombines TRBV25-1 with TRBJ2-3; D not resolved. Trimming left V 8 bases short and J 6 bases short, with 9 bases between. The CDR3 is made up of 11 amino acids. The V gene's germline CDR1 is MGHDK and CDR2 SYGVNS.

This sequence joins TRBV5-4 and TRBJ1-1, with D uncertain. The CDR3 is made up of 14 amino acids. V dropped 2 bases and J dropped 0 bases, with 8 bases sitting between them. The germline CDR1 and CDR2 sequences are SGHNT and YYREEE (reference sequence). The CDR3 sequence: CASSLKPLNTEAFF. The DNA for the CDR3 is TGTGCCAGCAGCTTAAAACCGTTGAACACTGAAGCTTTCTTT.

The chain employs TRBV4-1 and TRBJ2-5, with D hard to call. Per the germline V gene, CDR1 is MGHRA and CDR2 is YSYEKL. Trimming stripped 0 bases from V and 2 bases from J, with 10 bases between. CDR3 length: 15 residues. DNA of the CDR3: TGCGCCAGCAGCCAAGATGCAACGTTTCAAGAGACCCAGTACTTC. Residues: CASSQDATFQETQYF.

In this sample, this clonotype turned up a few times. The V gene is TRBV27, the J gene TRBJ1-2; D perhaps matches TRBD1 (5 bases). Germline loops: CDR1 MNHEY, CDR2 SMNVEV (reference sequence). The V end lost 6 bases, the J end lost 5 bases, and 10 bases lay between the germline ends. The CDR3 consists of 12 residues. CDR3 DNA: TGTGCCAGCAGGAGTGGGGGGTATGGCTACACCTTC. Translated: CASRSGGYGYTF.

This sequence joins TRBV5-4 and TRBJ2-1; possibly TRBD1 for D (5 bases). Germline assignment: CDR1 SGHNT and CDR2 YYREEE (reference sequence). The CDR3 sequence is 13 residues long. The germline V and J ends were trimmed by 7 bases and 5 bases, with 13 bases remaining between them. CDR3 bases: TGTGCCAGCTCTTGGGGCGACGACAATGAGCAGTTCTTC. This translates into CASSWGDDNEQFF.

This rearrangement joins TRBV7-4 to TRBJ1-6, with 7 bases that match TRBD1. This CDR3 is 16 amino acids long. V was pared by 4 bases and J by 7 bases, with 10 bases of the junction left unmatched. Per germline, CDR1 SGHVT and CDR2 SQSDAQ. CDR3 amino acids: CASSSPQGRKNSPLHF. In nucleotides, the CDR3 is TGTGCCAGCAGCTCTCCACAGGGGAGGAAAAATTCACCCCTCCACTTT.

As to this clonotype: The junction shows a germline mismatch at one end, possibly a read error. The CDR3 protein is CANSSHRSSWGTEAFF. CDR3 in DNA: TGTGCCAACAGCTCCCACAGGTCTTCATGGGGGACTGAAGCTTTCTTT. The rearrangement links TRBV13 to TRBJ1-1; the D gene is possibly TRBD1 (5 bases). The CDR3 is 16 residues long. From germline, CDR1 is PRHDT and CDR2 FYEKMQ (reference sequence).

V gene TRBV19 combines with J gene TRBJ1-6; TRBD1 aligns across 9 bases. CDR3 length: 16 residues. V shed 7 bases and J 8 bases; nucleotides not matched to a gene: 12. The germline V gene encodes CDR1 LNHDA and CDR2 SQIVND (reference sequence). For the CDR3, the DNA is TGTGCCAGTACCGAAATACGGGACAGGGATGATTCACCCCTCCACTTT. It codes for CASTEIRDRDDSPLHF. The variable domain in full, with the rest retrieved from reference TRBV19 and TRBJ1-6, is DGGITQSPKYLFRKEGQNVTLSCEQNLNHDAMYWYRQDPGQGLRLIYYSQIVNDFQKGDIAEGYSVSREKKESFPLTVTSAQKNPTAFYLCASTEIRDRDDSPLHFGNGTRLTVT.

This clonotype was observed a handful of times. This chain links TRBV6-1 with TRBJ2-7; TRBD2 aligns across 9 bases. The CDR3 runs 18 residues. Per the germline V gene, CDR1 is MNHNS and CDR2 is SASEGT. Trimming cost V 5 bases and J 1 base; bases outside gene matches: 15. The CDR3 DNA is TGTGCCAGCAGTTTAGCGGGGGTTAGAAACAGACGATCCTACGAGCAGTACTTC. As protein: CASSLAGVRNRRSYEQYF.

Of note for this clonotype: Being one base from a much bigger clone, this may be a read error. The chain uses TRBV7-2 and TRBJ2-1, with 7 bases lining up with TRBD1. Per germline, CDR1 SGHTA and CDR2 FQGNSA. The CDR3 runs to 15 residues. This CDR3 reads CANSLRITGVDEQFF. DNA for the CDR3: TGTGCCAACAGCTTACGGATCACAGGGGTGGATGAGCAGTTCTTC.

The gene calls are TRBV19 and TRBJ2-1; TRBD1 might be the D (5 bases). CDR1 and CDR2 (germline): LNHDA, SQIVND (reference sequence). The CDR3 runs 13 residues. Trimming removed 3 bases from V and 8 bases from J, with 11 bases in between. For the CDR3, the DNA is TGTGCCAGTAGTATCGGGCAGGGTGATGAGCAGTTCTTC. This encodes CASSIGQGDEQFF.